These 3 T cell receptor beta chains were sequenced from one sample in a study of shared clonotypes between healthy human individuals. Clones were sequenced by immunoSEQ multiplex PCR, and TCRdb holds only the in-frame ones, with some missing. Of roughly 2 million clones in the sample, approximately 96% were seen once. Sequencing used naive CD4+ T cells sorted from blood. Subset: CD45RA+ positively selected. Receptors originate from a man younger than 30 in good health.

J is TRBJ1-6 and V is TRBV6-1; 9 nucleotides agree with TRBD1. The germline V gene has CDR1 MNHNS and CDR2 SASEGT. The length of the CDR3 is 15 residues. The V and J ends lost 8 bases and 7 bases, in that order; junction bases with no gene match: 9. The CDR3 bases are TGTGCCAGCCAATACTTCGGGACAGGGAATTCACCCCTCCACTTT. Residues: CASQYFGTGNSPLHF.

This clone came up once. This chain uses TRBV29-1 with TRBJ1-4; no reliable D call. V was trimmed by 8 bases and J by 0 bases, leaving 10 bases between them. Germline loops: CDR1 SQVTM, CDR2 ANQGSEA. The CDR3 length is 13 residues. CDR3 sequence (DNA): TGCAGCTTTAGGAGTGCAACTAATGAAAAACTGTTTTTT. Amino acids: CSFRSATNEKLFF.

Of note for this clone: Other DNA sequences in the same sample also yield this CDR3. This sequence joins TRBV6-1 and TRBJ1-5, with TRBD1 as a possible D gene (5 bases). The V and J ends lost 2 bases and 1 base respectively, with 9 bases between them. The germline gives CDR1 MNHNS, CDR2 SASEGT. The CDR3 has 15 residues. The CDR3 region is CASSEQGSSNQPQHF. The CDR3 DNA follows: TGTGCCAGCAGTGAACAGGGTTCCAGCAATCAGCCCCAGCATTTT.